Presented here are 8 T cell receptor beta chains from one specimen sequenced in a study of blood T cell repertoires in COVID-19. TCRdb keeps only in-frame clones here, not all; method: immunoSEQ multiplex PCR. The sample shows around 86,000 clones, approximately 85% of them seen only once. Sequences were obtained from peripheral blood. The receptors were sampled from a human donor in a cohort sampled during active COVID-19.

J is TRBJ1-5 and V is TRBV23-1; 7 nucleotides match TRBD1. Being an ORF, TRBV23-1 has a function that is uncertain. There are 14 residues in the CDR3. V lost 7 bases and J lost 5; bases outside the gene matches: 8. CDR3 DNA: TGCGCCAGCAAATCGACAGGGAATCATCAGCCCCAGCATTTT. Translation gives CASKSTGNHQPQHF.

V usage is TRBV9 and J usage is TRBJ2-7; 10 bases agree with TRBD1. The CDR3 has 17 residues. The germline gives CDR1 SGDLS, CDR2 YYNGEE. J gave up 3 bases and V 0 bases, and 9 bases lay outside the gene matches. CDR3 region: CASSVGGTGANLYEQYF. CDR3 DNA sequence: TGTGCCAGCAGCGTAGGGGGGACAGGGGCCAACCTCTACGAGCAGTACTTC.

The chain has TRBV25-1 and TRBJ1-3; the D is unclear. The CDR3 runs 14 residues. Germline values: CDR1 MGHDK, CDR2 SYGVNS. V lost 5 bases and J 1 base, leaving 9 bases between the germline ends. Here the CDR3 DNA reads TGTGCCAGCAGTCTTCGGTATTCTGGAAACACCATATATTTT. It encodes CASSLRYSGNTIYF.

The J gene is TRBJ1-1, the V gene TRBV7-9; the match to TRBD1 covers 7 bases. The germline V gene encodes CDR1 SEHNR and CDR2 FQNEAQ (reference sequence). Trimming removed 5 bases from V and 5 bases from J; junction bases left unmatched: 17. This CDR3 has 17 amino acids. CDR3 coding DNA: TGTGCCAGCAGCAGGGGTGTTGCGGGACAGCGGGGGACTGAAGCTTTCTTT. It encodes CASSRGVAGQRGTEAFF. Based on the CDR3 plus reference TRBV7-9 and TRBJ1-1, the full variable domain is DTGVSQNPRHKITKRGQNVTFRCDPISEHNRLYWYRQTLGQGPEFLTYFQNEAQLEKSRLLSDRFSAERPKGSFSTLEIQRTEQGDSAMYLCASSRGVAGQRGTEAFFGQGTRLTVV.

This clone was seen only a few times. The V gene is TRBV7-6, the J gene TRBJ1-3; perhaps TRBD1 as D (6 bases). Germline CDR1 is SGHVS and CDR2 is FNYEAQ. The CDR3 runs to 16 residues. The V end lost 3 bases, the J end lost 0 bases, and 12 bases lay between the germline ends. In DNA, the CDR3 is TGTGCCAGCAGCTTGGGAGGGGGGCGCTCTGGAAACACCATATATTTT. Translated, it gives CASSLGGGRSGNTIYF.

In DNA form, the CDR3 reads TGTGCCAGCAGCGTAGGCAGGGACTATGGCTACACCTTC. Protein product: CASSVGRDYGYTF. The rearrangement uses TRBV9 and TRBJ1-2; possibly TRBD1 for D (5 bases). Per the germline V gene, CDR1 is SGDLS and CDR2 is YYNGEE. V lost 0 bases to trimming and J lost 3 bases, with 6 bases between them. This CDR3 has 13 amino acids.

The chain joins TRBV7-3 to TRBJ1-3, with 7 bases fitting TRBD1. The germline V gene has CDR1 SGHTA and CDR2 FQGTGA. V shed 1 base, J shed 2 bases, and the junction held 5 bases outside the gene matches. The CDR3 runs 16 residues. The DNA for the CDR3 is TGTGCCAGCAGCTTAAATGGGCAGGGGGCTGGAAACACCATATATTTT. Residues: CASSLNGQGAGNTIYF. Full variable domain (outside the CDR3, taken from reference TRBV7-3 and TRBJ1-3): GAGVSQTPSNKVTEKGKYVELRCDPISGHTALYWYRQSLGQGPEFLIYFQGTGAADDSGLPNDRFFAVRPEGSVSTLKIQRTERGDSAVYLCASSLNGQGAGNTIYFGEGSWLTVV.

The chain is built from TRBV7-2 and TRBJ2-3, with D uncertain. Between the trimmed V and J ends, which lost 5 bases and 5 bases, there was a span of 11 bases. In germline, CDR1 is SGHTA, CDR2 FQGNSA. The CDR3 covers 13 residues. CDR3 sequence reads: CASSPTVKDTQYF. The CDR3 DNA sequence: TGTGCCAGCAGCCCCACGGTCAAAGATACGCAGTATTTT.